This T cell receptor beta chain appears in the sequencing data of a study of T cell repertoires in cytomegalovirus infection. Overall study: Signatures in public TCR beta sequences pointed to both CMV infection and matching HLA type. Study-level points and caveats: Dominating the ex vivo response were HLA-C-restricted CMV-specific TCR beta clonotypes. People with CMV and the relevant HLA were identified by cumulative public TCR beta family frequency.

From germline, CDR1 is SGHDT and CDR2 YYEEEE. This CDR3 is built from 13 residues. Between the trimmed V and J ends, which lost 1 base and 4 bases, there was a span of 6 bases. Worth noting for this clonotype: What it binds is unknown.

One entry per CDR3 protein results from TCRdb running MiXCR on the reads. The table includes around 350,000 distinct CDR3 sequences, roughly 18% detected once. The receptor comes from a human donor in good health (CMV status not recorded). Some clones in this sample may be carry-over from other donors' samples. Sample: PBMCs. The rearrangement links TRBV5-6 to TRBJ2-4; the D call may be TRBD1 or TRBD2 (5 bases each). In DNA form, the CDR3 reads TGTGCCAGCAGCTTGTGGGGGAAAAACATTCAGTACTTC. It yields the protein CASSLWGKNIQYF. The variable domain in full, completed from reference TRBV5-6 and TRBJ2-4, reads DAGVTQSPTHLIKTRGQQVTLRCSPKSGHDTVSWYQQALGQGPQFIFQYYEEEERQRGNFPDRFSGHQFPNYSSELNVNALLLGDSALYLCASSLWGKNIQYFGAGTRLSVL.